A selection of T cell receptor beta chains follows, all from one sample in a study of blood T cell repertoires in COVID-19. Profiled with immunoSEQ multiplex PCR; TCRdb holds only in-frame clones, not every one. Among around 300,000 clones, around 84% were seen once, and the ten largest hold 2% to 3%. The sequenced material came from PBMCs or T cells enriched from blood (not recorded which). The receptors come from a woman in her 50s who had recovered from COVID-19. CDR3s include the opening cysteine and the closing phenylalanine or tryptophan.

TRBJ2-1 | TRBV9 | CASSVEASGMGYEQFF
TRBJ1-5 | TRBV6-1 | CASSEFEDGTGNQPQHF
TRBJ1-6 | TRBV27 | CASSSLHTGTGNNSPLHF
TRBJ2-3 | TRBV6-4 | CASSTGTAGTDTQYF
TRBJ2-5 | TRBV28 | CASSLAGLQETQYF
TRBJ1-6 | TRBV30 | CAWSSSYNSPLHF
TRBJ1-4 | TRBV5-1 | CASSRDRGFATNEKLFF
TRBJ1-2 | TRBV5-1 | CASSLTSLSGYTF
TRBJ2-6 | TRBV7-3 | CASSARGQGGSGANVLTF
TRBJ1-1 | TRBV19 | CASSRGQLNTEAFF
TRBJ1-2 | TRBV19 | CASSPGTANYGYTF
TRBJ1-1 | TRBV5-1 | CASSLATTNTEAFF
TRBJ1-1 | TRBV19 | CASSISGVEAFF
TRBJ2-3 | TRBV2 | CAGHRDRGSDTQYF
TRBJ1-4 | TRBV7-8 | CASSLAGGYDEKLFF
TRBJ1-1 | TRBV11-2 | CASRRTGDTEAFF
TRBJ1-1 | TRBV7-8 | CASSLGGRYTEAFF
TRBJ2-3 | TRBV9 | CASSVALASGGVSTDTQYF
TRBJ1-3 | TRBV18 | CASSPNPTDRRSGNTIYF
TRBJ1-2 | TRBV7-9 | CASSFAGYYGYTF
TRBJ1-1 | TRBV12-3/TRBV12-4 | CASRGQQNTEAFF
TRBJ1-3 | TRBV30 | CAGRDSGDRNTIYF
TRBJ2-3 | TRBV19 | CASSITSRDTQYF
TRBJ1-1 | TRBV14 | CASSSLESTEAFF
TRBJ2-7 | TRBV15 | CATSSGRGSYEQYF
TRBJ1-3 | TRBV25-1 | CASRQTGSSGNTIYF
TRBJ1-2 | TRBV27 | CASSGGDYGYTF
TRBJ2-5 | TRBV5-1 | CASSKRLAGGQETQYF
TRBJ1-4 | TRBV30 | CAWSVRAGANEKLFF
TRBJ1-5 | TRBV19 | CASSIGDRVKPQHF
TRBJ1-6 | TRBV2 | CASRGEDTRYSPLHF
TRBJ2-6 | TRBV11-2 | CASSLAGQTNVLTF
TRBJ2-7 | TRBV2 | CASSEGQSVYEQYF
TRBJ1-6 | TRBV5-5 | CASSLSSSYNSPLHF
TRBJ1-2 | TRBV9 | CASTRSAGYGYTF
TRBJ2-5 | TRBV5-1 | CASSDPYGGSGETQYF
TRBJ1-5 | TRBV30 | CAWSVNRVNQPQHF
TRBJ2-7 | TRBV28 | CASSQTGGSYEQYF
TRBJ1-6 | TRBV6-5 | CASSYSTGGGNSPLHF
TRBJ2-7 | TRBV28 | CASSLQGYGYEQYF